This T cell receptor (beta chain) was sequenced during a study of cytomegalovirus exposure and HLA in healthy donors. The overall study: The approximately 130 validation repertoires matched the roughly 700 first-cohort repertoires in platform, a later analysis reported.

The validation cohort, a group of over a hundred subjects, included the donors and was separate from the approximately 660-subject first cohort. A single count supports this clone. Antigen specificity is unknown. Using immunoSEQ multiplex PCR, the repertoire was profiled, and TCRdb retains in-frame clones only, with some absent. The table lists 110,000 or so clones, more than 75% of them singletons. General study points: Specificity of a few CMV-associated chains for CMV antigens was verified in vitro. There were 150 to 200 TCR beta chains listed as cytomegalovirus-associated.

The sequenced sample consisted of PBMCs. The sequence was collected from a man younger than 30 in good health and CMV-seronegative.

The CDR3 DNA follows: TGTGCCAGCAGCTTGGGGGACAGGGTTTCACCCCTCCACTTT. Translated, it gives CASSLGDRVSPLHF. The rearrangement joins TRBV5-8 to TRBJ1-6; TRBD1 aligns across 9 bases. CDR1 and CDR2 (germline): SGHTS, YDEGEE. Losses at the gene ends were 0 bases for V and 9 bases for J; bases not matched to a gene: 1. The CDR3 contains 14 residues.